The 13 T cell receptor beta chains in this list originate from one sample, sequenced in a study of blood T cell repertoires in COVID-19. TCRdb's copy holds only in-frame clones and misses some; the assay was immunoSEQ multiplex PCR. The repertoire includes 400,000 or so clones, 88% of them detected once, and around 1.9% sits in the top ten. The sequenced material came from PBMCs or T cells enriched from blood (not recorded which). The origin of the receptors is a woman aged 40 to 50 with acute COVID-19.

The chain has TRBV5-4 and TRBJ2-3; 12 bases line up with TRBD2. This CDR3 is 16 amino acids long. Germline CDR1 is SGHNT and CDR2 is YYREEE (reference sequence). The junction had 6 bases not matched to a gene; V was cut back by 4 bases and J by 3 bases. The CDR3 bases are TGTGCCAGCAGCACCCGGACTAGCGGGGTAACAGATACGCAGTATTTT. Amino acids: CASSTRTSGVTDTQYF.

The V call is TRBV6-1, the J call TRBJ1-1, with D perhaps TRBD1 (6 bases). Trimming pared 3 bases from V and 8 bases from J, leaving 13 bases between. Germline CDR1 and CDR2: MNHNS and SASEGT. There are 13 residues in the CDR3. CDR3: CASSEAGAWEAFF. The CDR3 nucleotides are TGTGCCAGCAGTGAGGCGGGGGCGTGGGAAGCTTTCTTT.

DNA for the CDR3: TGTGCCAGCGGGACGGGACAGGGGAATGGCGGGGAGCTGTTTTTT. Protein: CASGTGQGNGGELFF. The J gene is TRBJ2-2, the V gene TRBV19; 10 nucleotides align to TRBD1. CDR1 and CDR2 (germline): LNHDA, SQIVND (reference sequence). J lost 7 bases, V lost 9 bases, and 11 bases had no gene match. CDR3 size: 15 residues.

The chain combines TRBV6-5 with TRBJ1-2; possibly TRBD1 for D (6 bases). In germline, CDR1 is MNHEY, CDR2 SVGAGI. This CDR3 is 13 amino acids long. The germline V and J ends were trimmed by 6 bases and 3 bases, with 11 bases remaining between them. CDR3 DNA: TGTGCCAGCAGACAACAGGGTTACTATGGCTACACCTTC. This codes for CASRQQGYYGYTF.

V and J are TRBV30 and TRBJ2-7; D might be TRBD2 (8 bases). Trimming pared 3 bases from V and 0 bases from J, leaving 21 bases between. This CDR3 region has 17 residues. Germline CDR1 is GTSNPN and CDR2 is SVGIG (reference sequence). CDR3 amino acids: CAWSRGGGGGSSYEQYF. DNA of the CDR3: TGTGCCTGGAGCCGGGGGGGAGGGGGCGGCTCCTCCTACGAGCAGTACTTC. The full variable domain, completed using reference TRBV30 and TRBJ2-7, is SQTIHQWPATLVQPVGSPLSLECTVEGTSNPNLYWYRQAAGRGLQLLFYSVGIGQISSEVPQNLSASRPQDRQFILSSKKLLLSDSGFYLCAWSRGGGGGSSYEQYFGPGTRLTVT.

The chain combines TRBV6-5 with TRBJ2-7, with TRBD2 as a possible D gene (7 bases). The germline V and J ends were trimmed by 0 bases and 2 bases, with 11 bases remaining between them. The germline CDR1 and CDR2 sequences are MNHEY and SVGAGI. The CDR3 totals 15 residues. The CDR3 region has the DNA TGTGCCAGCAGTTACTCGGGGGGGCCCCCCTACGAGCAGTACTTC. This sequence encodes CASSYSGGPPYEQYF.

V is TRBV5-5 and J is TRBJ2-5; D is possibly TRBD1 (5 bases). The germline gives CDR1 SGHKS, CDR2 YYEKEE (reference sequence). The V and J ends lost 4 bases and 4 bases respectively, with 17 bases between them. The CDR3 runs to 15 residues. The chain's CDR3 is CASSGTGNPLETQYF. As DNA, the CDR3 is TGTGCCAGCAGCGGTACAGGTAACCCCCTAGAGACCCAGTACTTC.

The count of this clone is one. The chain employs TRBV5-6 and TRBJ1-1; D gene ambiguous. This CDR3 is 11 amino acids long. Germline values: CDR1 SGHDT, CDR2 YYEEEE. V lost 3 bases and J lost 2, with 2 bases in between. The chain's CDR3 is CASSSNTEAFF. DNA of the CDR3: TGTGCCAGCAGCTCTAACACTGAAGCTTTCTTT.

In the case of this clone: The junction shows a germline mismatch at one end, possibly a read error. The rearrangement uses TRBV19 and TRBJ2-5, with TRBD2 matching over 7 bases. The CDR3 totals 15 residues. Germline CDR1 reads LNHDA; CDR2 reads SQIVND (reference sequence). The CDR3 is CASNIGQGGGETQYF. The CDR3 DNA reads TGTGCCAGTAATATAGGGCAGGGCGGGGGAGAGACCCAGTACTTC.

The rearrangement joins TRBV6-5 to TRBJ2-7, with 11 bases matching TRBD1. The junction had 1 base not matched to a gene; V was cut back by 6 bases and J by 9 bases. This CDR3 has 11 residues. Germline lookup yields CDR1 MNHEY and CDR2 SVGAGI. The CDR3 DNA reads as TGTGCCAGCAGGGGGACAGGGGGGCAGTACTTC. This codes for CASRGTGGQYF.

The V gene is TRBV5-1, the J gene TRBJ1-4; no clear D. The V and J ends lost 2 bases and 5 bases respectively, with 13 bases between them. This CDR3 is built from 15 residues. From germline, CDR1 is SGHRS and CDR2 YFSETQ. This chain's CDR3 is CASSFHGAGNEKLFF. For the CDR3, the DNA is TGCGCCAGCAGCTTTCATGGTGCGGGCAATGAAAAACTGTTTTTT.

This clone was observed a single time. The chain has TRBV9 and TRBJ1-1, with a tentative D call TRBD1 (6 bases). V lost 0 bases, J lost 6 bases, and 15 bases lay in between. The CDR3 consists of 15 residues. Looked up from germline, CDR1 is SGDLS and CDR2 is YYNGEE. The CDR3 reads CASSVDLGTRAEAFF. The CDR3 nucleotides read TGTGCCAGCAGCGTAGATCTGGGGACAAGGGCTGAAGCTTTCTTT.

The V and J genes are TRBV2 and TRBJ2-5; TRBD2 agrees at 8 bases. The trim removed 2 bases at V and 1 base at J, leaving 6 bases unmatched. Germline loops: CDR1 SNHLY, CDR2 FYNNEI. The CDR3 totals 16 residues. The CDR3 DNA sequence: TGTGCCAGCAGTGAAAGCGGGGGAACATTCCAAGAGACCCAGTACTTC. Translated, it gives CASSESGGTFQETQYF.